This T cell receptor beta chain was sequenced during a study of blood T cell repertoires in COVID-19 (dated by TCRdb to 2018 to 2020). About the study as a whole: The collaborator samples originated in the United States, Italy and Spain and spanned the acute and convalescent phases of COVID-19. The prospective study material was composed of cDNA or gDNA derived from T cells, B-cell-depleted T cells, or PBMCs. Deeply sampled blood TCRbeta repertoires from subjects exposed to, actively infected with, or recovered from COVID-19 were included in the dataset. The repertoires were released in a freely available public database meant as a resource for research on the immune response to SARS-CoV-2. The samples were drawn from two sources: the first 160 participants of the ongoing ImmuneRACE study, and about 1,300 subjects contributed by 6 global collaborators. The sample metadata nearly always contained a de-identified subject ID, COVID-19 status, age in years and sex. Where available, HLA class I and class II types were taken from metadata supplied by the sample provider and were not determined by assay-based typing. The paper as a whole reports these results and caveats: How much clinical and demographic metadata was included differed by source and by participant, and the metadata was provided uncurated.

As concerns this clone: Its antigen is unknown. It has no much larger one-base neighbor in the sample; base qualities were not kept.

Whole blood was collected in K2EDTA tubes by collaborating institutions according to the institutions' own protocols. For TCRbeta analysis, collaborators shipped samples as frozen whole blood, isolated PBMCs, or DNA extracted from either of those sample types. TCRbeta CDR3 regions were amplified from genomic DNA by means of the immunoSEQ Assay, a bias-controlled multiplex PCR. In the source study's methods: Within the assay, amplification of reference gene primers was used to estimate how many nucleated cells each sample contained. Sequence reads were collapsed and filtered to measure the absolute abundance of every unique TCRbeta CDR3 rearrangement. For each sample, productive Simpson clonality was calculated by taking the square root of Simpson's diversity index across productive rearrangements. TCRdb re-hosts the immuneACCESS table, in-frame sequences only. Its copies lack some clones; in the studies checked, an unresolved V gene accounts for under half of them, and the cause for the rest is not known. The DNA gave D and trimming, while V, J and clone size come from that table. This sample comprises 90,000 to 120,000 clones, about 90% of them detected only once. 1% to 1.5% of the sample rests with the top ten.

The sequence was obtained from a woman aged 30 to 39 with acute or convalescent COVID-19. Sequenced sample: peripheral blood.

The CDR3 corresponds to CASSPHGTAAEKLFF. The DNA sequence reads TGTGCCAGCAGTCCTCACGGGACAGCGGCCGAAAAACTGTTTTTT. Recombination joined TRBV28 with TRBJ1-4, with 7 bases aligning to TRBD1. V trim: 5 bases; J trim: 8 bases; unmatched bases: 11. The CDR3 holds 15 amino acids from the cysteine to the phenylalanine. CDR3 DNA is the only sequence kept; it has 45 bases, read in frame from the first base. In the germline V gene, CDR1 corresponds to MDHEN and CDR2 to SYDVKM.